Listed below are T cell receptor beta chains from one sample, sequenced in a study of T cells after yellow fever vaccination. TCRdb re-analysed the 5' RACE reads in MiXCR, keeping a single row per CDR3 protein. The table records 400,000 to 650,000 distinct CDR3 sequences, 20% to 25% of them present only once. The sequenced sample was PBMCs, obtained roughly 20 days after the first yellow fever vaccination. All receptors derive from a man younger than 30 who received the YFV17D yellow fever vaccine. The CDR3 runs from the conserved cysteine through the conserved F or W. The D gene is left open where the match is weak. Not all rows give a size; the values are once, few, many and, for expanded clones, a class.

-	TRBJ2-1	-	TRBV28	CASTLIGHNEQFF	TGTGCCAGCACCCTGATAGGGCACAATGAGCAGTTCTTC
-	TRBJ2-5	-	TRBV24-1	CATSDLWTQYF	TGTGCCACCAGTGATTTGTGGACCCAGTACTTC
-	TRBJ2-1	TRBD2	TRBV4-2	CASSQGLERGVVGEQFF	TGTGCCAGCAGCCAAGGTCTGGAGCGGGGGGTTGTGGGTGAGCAGTTCTTC
few	TRBJ2-3	-	TRBV11-2	CASSLVAAGRHTQYF	TGTGCCAGCAGCTTAGTGGCGGCAGGGCGACATACGCAGTATTTT
few	TRBJ2-3	-	TRBV9	CASSVGRADTQYF	TGTGCCAGCAGCGTAGGTAGAGCAGATACGCAGTATTTT
few	TRBJ1-1	TRBD1	TRBV7-9	CASSPMNQGENTEAFF	TGTGCCAGCAGCCCGATGAATCAGGGGGAGAACACTGAAGCTTTCTTT
-	TRBJ2-2	-	TRBV10-3	CAISEVLTNTGELFF	TGTGCCATCAGTGAGGTTCTCACGAACACCGGGGAGCTGTTTTTT
-	TRBJ1-4	-	TRBV30	CAWRPTNEKLFF	TGTGCCTGGAGGCCAACTAATGAAAAACTGTTTTTT
many	TRBJ1-1	-	TRBV7-2	CASSFGGVTEAFF	TGTGCCAGCAGCTTCGGGGGAGTCACTGAAGCTTTCTTT
-	TRBJ2-3	TRBD1	TRBV20-1	CSPLGGTGGEDTQYF	TGCAGTCCCCTGGGAGGGACAGGGGGAGAAGATACGCAGTATTTT
few	TRBJ2-3	-	TRBV12-3/TRBV12-4	CASSPRLRGDTQYF	TGTGCCAGCAGTCCCCGACTGCGAGGGGATACGCAGTATTTT
-	TRBJ1-3	TRBD1	TRBV7-6	CASSLPDRGDTIYF	TGTGCCAGCAGCTTACCGGACAGGGGGGACACCATATATTTT
-	TRBJ2-3	-	TRBV23-1	CASSQHRPDTQYF	TGCGCCAGCAGTCAGCACAGGCCAGATACGCAGTATTTT
few	TRBJ1-5	-	TRBV7-3	CASSSKTGSNQPQHF	TGTGCCAGCAGCTCCAAGACAGGATCAAATCAGCCCCAGCATTTT
-	TRBJ1-1	-	TRBV4-1	CASSQDPSRIGTEAFF	TGCGCCAGCAGCCAAGACCCTTCCAGGATAGGAACTGAAGCTTTCTTT
few	TRBJ1-6	TRBD1	TRBV4-1	CASSPTGGGSPLHF	TGCGCCAGCAGTCCGACAGGGGGAGGTTCACCCCTCCACTTT
-	TRBJ2-2	TRBD2	TRBV4-1	CASSQPAHGGANTGELFF	TGCGCCAGCAGCCAGCCTGCCCATGGGGGGGCGAACACCGGGGAGCTGTTTTTT
-	TRBJ1-1	-	TRBV12-3/TRBV12-4	CASREDAYAFF	TGTGCCAGCAGAGAGGACGCGTATGCTTTCTTT
-	TRBJ2-3	-	TRBV11-2	CASSFGPLMKDTQYF	TGTGCCAGCAGCTTCGGCCCGCTTATGAAAGATACGCAGTATTTT
many	TRBJ1-5	TRBD1	TRBV10-3	CAISGNRGRNQPQHF	TGTGCCATCAGTGGTAACAGGGGTCGCAATCAGCCCCAGCATTTT
-	TRBJ2-3	-	TRBV20-1	CSARDPGGSPDTQYF	TGCAGTGCTAGAGATCCAGGGGGGAGCCCAGATACGCAGTATTTT
many	TRBJ2-5	-	TRBV12-3/TRBV12-4	CASSRSGVRETQYF	TGTGCCAGCAGCCGCTCCGGGGTCCGAGAGACCCAGTACTTC
-	TRBJ1-1	-	TRBV27	CASSFVGRKAFF	TGTGCCAGCAGTTTCGTTGGCAGAAAAGCTTTCTTT
-	TRBJ2-7	TRBD1	TRBV19	CASSIADRRHEQYF	TGTGCCAGTAGCATCGCGGACAGGAGGCACGAGCAGTACTTC
-	TRBJ2-2	-	TRBV12-3/TRBV12-4	CASYSPLGSGGTGELFF	TGTGCCAGCTATTCCCCCCTAGGGTCGGGTGGCACCGGGGAGCTGTTTTTT
-	TRBJ1-1	-	TRBV6-1	CASSLGGGVNTEAFF	TGTGCCAGCAGCCTAGGGGGGGGGGTGAACACTGAAGCTTTCTTT
-	TRBJ2-7	-	TRBV11-1	CASSEGRRSYEQYF	TGTGCCAGCAGCGAGGGAAGGCGTTCCTACGAGCAGTACTTC